Presented here are 14 T cell receptor beta chains from one specimen sequenced in a study of T cells in Graves' hyperthyroidism and ophthalmopathy. Researchers amplified the TCR beta CDR3 regions from RNA transcripts. Using the HTBI primer set, a first-round RT-PCR was run on the TCR CDR3. TCRdb fed the multiplex PCR reads into MiXCR, producing one record per CDR3 protein. The top ten hold approximately 8.7% of the sample, which has about 840,000 distinct CDR3 sequences, 38% seen once. Sequenced input: blood. These receptors were taken from a man aged 18 to 30 with Graves' hyperthyroidism.

This clonotype was seen many times. This chain joins TRBV10-3 and TRBJ2-7; a possible D gene is TRBD1 (6 bases). The CDR3 contains 14 residues. V was trimmed by 3 bases and J by 3 bases, leaving 12 bases between them. Per the germline V gene, CDR1 is ENHRY and CDR2 is SYGVKD. CDR3 bases: TGTGCCATCAGTGATCAGACAGGTTACTACGAGCAGTACTTC. It yields the protein CAISDQTGYYEQYF.

This clonotype was observed many times. CDR3 DNA: TGTGCCAGCAGTGAAGCGCGTGGAGACTATGGCTACACCTTC. It codes for CASSEARGDYGYTF. The V gene is TRBV2, the J gene TRBJ1-2; D is uncertain. This CDR3 spans 14 amino acids. The germline CDR1 and CDR2 sequences are SNHLY and FYNNEI. The ends were cut back, 0 bases at V and 3 bases at J, with 8 bases in the middle.

The V call is TRBV2, the J call TRBJ1-2, with 9 nucleotides matching TRBD1. Per the germline V gene, CDR1 is SNHLY and CDR2 is FYNNEI. J gave up 4 bases and V 8 bases, and 11 bases lay outside the gene matches. This CDR3 comprises 15 residues. The CDR3 sequence is CASSPNPTGGYGYTF. CDR3 DNA sequence: TGTGCCAGCTCACCCAACCCGACAGGGGGCTATGGCTACACCTTC.

The chain is built from TRBV24-1 and TRBJ2-7; D might be TRBD2 (5 bases). The CDR3 is 14 residues long. Germline values: CDR1 KGHDR, CDR2 SFDVKD. With 4 bases removed from V and 5 bases from J, the gap between germline ends came to 14 bases. For the CDR3, the DNA is TGTGCCACCAGTGACGCTAGCCGTACAAACGAGCAGTACTTC. Residues: CATSDASRTNEQYF.

The chain has TRBV9 and TRBJ1-2; 10 bases agree with TRBD1. CDR3 length: 17 amino acids. V shed 5 bases, J shed 0 bases, and the junction held 10 bases outside the gene matches. Germline assignment: CDR1 SGDLS and CDR2 YYNGEE. CDR3 sequence reads: CASSSPSGTGANYGYTF. In nucleotides, the CDR3 is TGTGCCAGCAGTTCACCTTCCGGGACAGGGGCTAACTATGGCTACACCTTC.

The V gene is TRBV7-9, the J gene TRBJ1-4, with D maybe TRBD1 (5 bases). There are 15 residues in the CDR3. V lost 1 base and J 8 bases, leaving 14 bases between the germline ends. Looked up from germline, CDR1 is SEHNR and CDR2 is FQNEAQ (reference sequence). CDR3 DNA sequence: TGTGCCAGCAGCTTAGGGTCGACAGAGGGCGAAAAACTGTTTTTT. Amino acids: CASSLGSTEGEKLFF.

This clonotype showed up just a few times. The genes are TRBV20-1 and TRBJ1-5; D gene ambiguous. V was clipped by 1 base and J by 1 base, with 17 bases between them. This CDR3 comprises 17 residues. Germline assignment: CDR1 DFQATT and CDR2 SNEGSKA (reference sequence). The CDR3 DNA is TGCAGTGCTAGAGTGGCCACATTAGGAGTCAGCAATCAGCCCCAGCATTTT. Its translation: CSARVATLGVSNQPQHF.

As concerns this clonotype: Sequence at one end of the junction differs from germline and may be a read error. The chain couples TRBV25-1 to TRBJ2-7; 9 bases align to TRBD1. The CDR3 spans 20 residues. CDR1 MGHDK and CDR2 SYGVNS come from the germline V gene. CDR3 protein: CASSELEEEGTGSIPYERYF. In DNA, the CDR3 is TGTGCCAGCAGTGAATTAGAGGAGGAGGGGACAGGGAGTATCCCCTACGAGCGGTACTTC.

To note about this clonotype: One end of the junction does not line up with germline, which may come from a read error. The chain uses TRBV7-9 and TRBJ2-7; the match to TRBD2 covers 7 bases. The CDR3 has 15 amino acids. The germline V gene has CDR1 SEHNR and CDR2 FQNEAQ (reference sequence). The CDR3 DNA reads TGTGCCAGCAGCTTGGCTAGCGGCTTCTCCTACGAGCGGTACTTC. This codes for CASSLASGFSYERYF.

This clonotype was observed a few times. The V call is TRBV7-9, the J call TRBJ2-7; 10 bases line up with TRBD2. CDR3 length: 15 amino acids. The ends lost 7 bases at V and 1 base at J; junction bases unmatched: 7. CDR1 SEHNR and CDR2 FQNEAQ come from the germline V gene (reference sequence). The DNA for the CDR3 is TGTGCCAGCATCTTGGGACTAGCGCGTTCCTACGAGCAGTACTTC. Its translation is CASILGLARSYEQYF.

V gene TRBV7-2 combines with J gene TRBJ2-7; 7 bases are a match to TRBD2. The V gene end was trimmed by 5 bases and the J gene end by 5 bases; junction bases not matched to a gene: 12. The CDR3 is 15 residues long. The germline V gene encodes CDR1 SGHTA and CDR2 FQGNSA. The CDR3 spells CASSRRGGSTDEQYF. The CDR3 nucleotides read TGTGCCAGCAGCCGGAGGGGCGGGAGCACAGACGAGCAGTACTTC.

With regard to this clonotype: One end of the junction does not line up with germline, which may come from a read error. The chain links TRBV24-1 to TRBJ1-1; perhaps TRBD1 as D (6 bases). There are 13 residues in the CDR3. Germline assignment: CDR1 KGHDR and CDR2 SFDVKD. CDR3 amino acids: CASSFRTEAEAFF. CDR3 in DNA: TGTGCCAGCAGTTTTAGGACAGAGGCTGAAGCTTTCTTT.

In its sample, this clonotype was seen a few times. The chain carries TRBV29-1 and TRBJ2-7; 8 nucleotides align to TRBD2. CDR3 length: 12 residues. Germline V gives CDR1 SQVTM, CDR2 ANQGSEA. Trimming cost V 6 bases and J 2 bases; bases outside gene matches: 3. CDR3 sequence: CSVVAGTYEQYF. Written as DNA, the CDR3 is TGCAGCGTAGTAGCGGGGACCTACGAGCAGTACTTC.

CDR3 in DNA: TGTGCCACCAGAGATCCGCACTCTCCGCCCCAGCATTTT. This translates into CATRDPHSPPQHF. V and J are TRBV24-1 and TRBJ1-5, with D hard to call. The CDR3 length is 13 residues. The germline V and J ends were trimmed by 7 bases and 9 bases, with 15 bases remaining between them. From germline, CDR1 is KGHDR and CDR2 SFDVKD.